These 9 T cell receptor beta chains came from one sample sequenced in a study of brain metastases from non-small cell lung cancer (dated by TCRdb to the late 2010s). Library creation used the immunoSEQ multiplex PCR assay. TCRdb stores this immuneACCESS table with in-frame sequences only. Part of the clones is absent; in the studies checked, under half of the shortfall reflects unresolved V genes, and no reason is known for the rest. Across this sample there are over 2,000 clones, with around four fifths seen only once. The top ten constitute around a tenth of the sample. Sequenced input: primary lung tumor tissue. The sample's cell subset or site label, in plain terms: primary lung tumor paired with brain metastasis. The receptors here all came from a donor older than 35 with non-small cell lung cancer.

The V and J genes are TRBV7-6 and TRBJ2-1, with TRBD2 matching over 9 bases. The germline V gene has CDR1 SGHVS and CDR2 FNYEAQ. Trimming took 5 bases from V and 9 from J; bases not matched to a gene: 14. This CDR3 is 16 amino acids long. The CDR3: CASSPRIIAGEVEQFF. The CDR3 bases are TGTGCCAGCAGCCCAAGGATTATAGCGGGAGAAGTTGAGCAGTTCTTC. The full variable domain, rest sourced from reference TRBV7-6 and TRBJ2-1, is GAGVSQSPRYKVTKRGQDVALRCDPISGHVSLYWYRQALGQGPEFLTYFNYEAQQDKSGLPNDRFSAERPEGSISTLTIQRTEQRDSAMYRCASSPRIIAGEVEQFFGPGTRLTVL.

Turning to this clone: At one end, the junction sequence differs from germline, possibly due to a read error. Other nucleotide sequences from this sample produce the same CDR3. The rearrangement uses TRBV19 and TRBJ1-5; the D gene is possibly TRBD1 (6 bases). Germline V CDR1 and CDR2: LNHDA, SQIVND (reference sequence). The CDR3 runs to 15 residues. CDR3: CASIKQGYGNQPQHF. As DNA, the CDR3 is TGTGCCAGTATCAAACAGGGATATGGCAATCAACCCCAGCATTTT.

The chain uses TRBV4-2 and TRBJ1-2; D not resolved. The V and J ends lost 0 bases and 2 bases respectively, with 7 bases between them. CDR3 size: 14 residues. Germline-derived CDR1 and CDR2 are LGHNA and YNFKEQ. The CDR3 spells CASSQDTENYGYTF. The CDR3, as DNA: TGTGCCAGCAGCCAAGATACGGAAAACTATGGCTACACCTTC.

V and J are TRBV6-5 and TRBJ1-2; D uncertain. Trimming removed 0 bases from V and 2 bases from J, with 10 bases in between. CDR3 length equals 15 residues. Germline V gene lookup returns CDR1 MNHEY and CDR2 SVGAGI. CDR3 sequence (DNA): TGTGCCAGCAGTTACTCCGGGATGTTAAACTATGGCTACACCTTC. It specifies CASSYSGMLNYGYTF.

The rearrangement uses TRBV7-9 and TRBJ2-1; TRBD2 matches at 9 bases. The CDR3 is made up of 15 amino acids. Germline lookup yields CDR1 SEHNR and CDR2 FQNEAQ (reference sequence). J was trimmed by 8 bases and V by 5 bases; bases with no gene match: 10. Written as DNA, the CDR3 is TGTGCCAGCAGCCAAATCGGACTAGCGAGGGATGAGCAGTTCTTC. Amino acids: CASSQIGLARDEQFF.

About this clone: The same CDR3 can be traced to other DNA sequences in this sample. This chain joins TRBV14 and TRBJ2-1, with 8 bases fitting TRBD2. Germline CDR1 reads SGHDN; CDR2 reads FVKESK. This CDR3 contains 17 residues. The ends lost 6 bases at V and 5 bases at J; junction bases unmatched: 15. CDR3 sequence: CASSPGRVAGGHNEQFF. The CDR3 coding sequence is TGTGCCAGCAGTCCTGGGAGGGTGGCGGGGGGCCACAATGAGCAGTTCTTC. Variable domain in full (rest from reference TRBV14 and TRBJ2-1): EAGVTQFPSHSVIEKGQTVTLRCDPISGHDNLYWYRRVMGKEIKFLLHFVKESKQDESGMPNNRFLAERTGGTYSTLKVQPAELEDSGVYFCASSPGRVAGGHNEQFFGPGTRLTVL.

A remark on this clone: One end of the junction varies from germline; a read error may be responsible. Additional DNA sequences in this sample encode the identical CDR3. This chain joins TRBV6-5 and TRBJ1-3; D uncertain. This CDR3 spans 13 amino acids. Germline CDR1 is MNHEY and CDR2 is SVGAGI. CDR3 residues: CASRRGSGNTIYF. CDR3 coding DNA: TGTGCTAGCAGGCGAGGATCTGGAAACACCATATATTTT.

This clone was counted only a few times. The rearrangement uses TRBV2 and TRBJ2-3; no clear D gene. There are 13 residues in the CDR3. With 7 bases removed from V and 1 base from J, the gap between germline ends came to 9 bases. Germline-derived CDR1 and CDR2 are SNHLY and FYNNEI. The DNA for the CDR3 is TGTGCCAGCACCGGTCTCCGCACAGATACGCAGTATTTT. Translating it yields CASTGLRTDTQYF.

This clone was seen a single time. V and J are TRBV7-2 and TRBJ2-7, with D perhaps TRBD2 (6 bases). Germline assignment: CDR1 SGHTA and CDR2 FQGNSA. V lost 1 base to trimming and J lost 5 bases, with 12 bases between them. CDR3 size: 14 residues. CDR3 DNA sequence: TGTGCCAGCAGCTTAGTACCGGGAGTAGACGAGCAGTACTTC. Amino acids: CASSLVPGVDEQYF.